A single sample gave rise to the 16 T cell receptor beta chains below, sequenced in a study of cytomegalovirus exposure and HLA in healthy donors. Both 60 Vbeta primers and 13 Jbeta primers went into the PCR. Clones were sequenced by immunoSEQ multiplex PCR, and TCRdb holds only the in-frame ones, with some missing. The sample shows some 170,000 clones, roughly 76% of them seen only once. Sequencing was carried out using PBMCs. These receptor sequences come from a man aged 55 to 69 in good health and CMV-seronegative.

The chain has TRBV20-1 and TRBJ2-5, with no clear D. Trimming took 4 bases from V and 2 from J, leaving 5 bases between them. Per the germline V gene, CDR1 is DFQATT and CDR2 is SNEGSKA (reference sequence). CDR3 length: 11 amino acids. In DNA, the CDR3 is TGCAGTGCTACCAGACAAGAGACCCAGTACTTC. Encoded protein: CSATRQETQYF.

The chain carries TRBV15 and TRBJ1-5; D gene unclear. Looked up from germline, CDR1 is LNHNV and CDR2 is YYDKDF (reference sequence). V lost 0 bases, J lost 2 bases, and 8 bases lay in between. The length of the CDR3 is 15 residues. CDR3 region: CATSRDKRGNQPQHF. The CDR3 DNA reads as TGTGCCACCAGCAGAGATAAAAGAGGCAATCAGCCCCAGCATTTT.

The V gene is TRBV5-4, the J gene TRBJ2-3, with D unclear. The CDR3 sequence is 14 residues long. The germline V gene encodes CDR1 SGHNT and CDR2 YYREEE (reference sequence). The V and J ends lost 1 base and 6 bases respectively, with 12 bases between them. The CDR3 coding sequence is TGTGCCAGCAGCTTGAAGAACGGGTGGGATACGCAGTATTTT. It translates to CASSLKNGWDTQYF.

The V call is TRBV2, the J call TRBJ2-7, with 9 positions matching TRBD2. Germline loops: CDR1 SNHLY, CDR2 FYNNEI. Losses at the gene ends were 4 bases for V and 0 bases for J; bases not matched to a gene: 4. The CDR3 spans 15 residues. In DNA, the CDR3 is TGTGCCAGCAGTGGGGGACTAGCCTACTCCTACGAGCAGTACTTC. Protein product: CASSGGLAYSYEQYF.

The CDR3 DNA reads TGTGCCAGCAGTTTTGGGGGCGCCAACTATGGCTACACCTTC. It is translated as CASSFGGANYGYTF. V and J are TRBV28 and TRBJ1-2; perhaps TRBD1 as D (6 bases). Germline assignment: CDR1 MDHEN and CDR2 SYDVKM. V gave up 3 bases and J gave up 2 bases, with 10 bases separating them. The CDR3 extends over 14 amino acids.

The chain employs TRBV28 and TRBJ1-4; D uncertain. The CDR3 is 15 residues long. V shed 7 bases and J shed 4 bases, with 16 bases lying between them. The germline CDR1 and CDR2 sequences are MDHEN and SYDVKM. The chain's CDR3 is CASNPQASYNEKLFF. DNA of the CDR3: TGTGCCAGCAACCCCCAGGCCAGCTATAATGAAAAACTGTTTTTT.

The gene calls are TRBV5-6 and TRBJ2-7, with TRBD2 matching over 7 bases. The J call is uncertain, as TRBJ2-5 better fits the DNA end. The CDR3 runs 15 residues. Germline loops: CDR1 SGHDT, CDR2 YYEEEE. CDR3 amino acids: CASRGAGDLQETQYF. DNA for the CDR3: TGTGCCAGCAGAGGGGCGGGGGACCTGCAAGAGACCCAGTACTTC.

This sequence joins TRBV30 and TRBJ2-2, with 7 bases identical to TRBD1. The ends lost 2 bases at V and 5 bases at J; junction bases unmatched: 5. Germline CDR1 is GTSNPN and CDR2 is SVGIG (reference sequence). CDR3 length: 14 amino acids. The DNA of the CDR3 is TGTGCCTGGAGTTCAACAGGGGTTACCGGGGAGCTGTTTTTT. This codes for CAWSSTGVTGELFF.

This chain connects TRBV19 to TRBJ1-2; 7 positions match TRBD1. Germline-derived CDR1 and CDR2 are LNHDA and SQIVND (reference sequence). The CDR3 has 14 amino acids. The trim removed 5 bases at V and 6 bases at J, leaving 9 bases unmatched. The CDR3 bases are TGTGCCAGTAGTCCACAGGGACAGTCGGATGGCTACACCTTC. Its protein product is CASSPQGQSDGYTF.

This clone appeared a single time. The chain joins TRBV5-1 to TRBJ1-6; D may be TRBD1 (6 bases). Germline values: CDR1 SGHRS, CDR2 YFSETQ. V was clipped by 4 bases and J by 7 bases, with 15 bases between them. This CDR3 contains 15 residues. CDR3 nucleotide sequence: TGCGCCAGCAGCCCGGACACAGGGCGGAATTCACCCCTCCACTTT. Translation: CASSPDTGRNSPLHF.

The chain couples TRBV30 to TRBJ2-5, with TRBD1 matching 8 bases. Germline lookup yields CDR1 GTSNPN and CDR2 SVGIG (reference sequence). The V segment lost 2 bases and the J segment 5 bases; nucleotides outside the gene matches: 10. This CDR3 is 15 amino acids long. The CDR3 region has the DNA TGTGCCTGGAGTAGAGACAGGGGCGTGGGGGAGACCCAGTACTTC. This sequence encodes CAWSRDRGVGETQYF.

The chain recombines TRBV5-6 with TRBJ2-7; D unclear. Trimming took off 4 bases at V and 5 bases at J, with 10 bases between the two ends. The germline CDR1 and CDR2 sequences are SGHDT and YYEEEE. The CDR3 spans 12 residues. In DNA form, the CDR3 reads TGTGCCAGCAGCGAGTCGTCGGACGAGCAGTACTTC. Its protein product is CASSESSDEQYF.

The chain links TRBV28 to TRBJ1-5, with TRBD1 matching 11 bases. The CDR3 spans 14 residues. Trimming removed 6 bases from V and 6 bases from J; junction bases left unmatched: 4. Per germline, CDR1 MDHEN and CDR2 SYDVKM. For the CDR3, the DNA is TGTGCCAGCAGACGAGGGACAGGGGGTCAGCCCCAGCATTTT. Amino acid sequence: CASRRGTGGQPQHF.

The gene calls are TRBV9 and TRBJ2-5, with 7 bases lining up with TRBD1. The trim removed 0 bases at V and 4 bases at J, leaving 3 bases unmatched. The CDR3 extends over 14 amino acids. CDR1 is SGDLS and CDR2 is YYNGEE in the germline V gene. The CDR3 loop reads CASSVGGGRETQYF. Here the CDR3 DNA reads TGTGCCAGCAGCGTAGGAGGGGGCAGAGAGACCCAGTACTTC. Variable domain in full (rest from reference TRBV9 and TRBJ2-5): DSGVTQTPKHLITATGQRVTLRCSPRSGDLSVYWYQQSLDQGLQFLIQYYNGEERAKGNILERFSAQQFPDLHSELNLSSLELGDSALYFCASSVGGGRETQYFGPGTRLLVL.

The rearrangement joins TRBV19 to TRBJ2-2; TRBD1 agrees at 9 bases. CDR1 is LNHDA and CDR2 is SQIVND in the germline V gene (reference sequence). V lost 4 bases to trimming and J lost 4 bases; unmatched junction nucleotides: 7. This CDR3 has 16 residues. The CDR3 DNA sequence: TGTGCCAGTAGTAATTACAGGGGGCGAACCACCGGGGAGCTGTTTTTT. This codes for CASSNYRGRTTGELFF. The whole variable domain, filled in from reference TRBV19 and TRBJ2-2, reads DGGITQSPKYLFRKEGQNVTLSCEQNLNHDAMYWYRQDPGQGLRLIYYSQIVNDFQKGDIAEGYSVSREKKESFPLTVTSAQKNPTAFYLCASSNYRGRTTGELFFGEGSRLTVL.

The chain links TRBV30 to TRBJ2-6; the D is unclear. Trimming removed 5 bases at V and 0 bases at J, with 5 bases between. This CDR3 has 13 amino acids. Germline V lookup: CDR1 GTSNPN, CDR2 SVGIG (reference sequence). The CDR3 bases are TGTGCCTGGGGCGGCTCTGGGGCCAACGTCCTGACTTTC. It yields the protein CAWGGSGANVLTF.